The sequence of this TCR beta chain was determined in a study of blood T cells in healthy people across ages. Next came a second PCR, run for about 7 to 11 cycles, which used a sample-barcoded 5' primer along with a J-beta primer mix. MiXCR, applied by TCRdb to the 5' RACE reads, yields one record per CDR3 protein. In the table there are hundreds of thousands of distinct CDR3 sequences, 20% to 25% of which are singletons. Germline CDR1 KGHSH, CDR2 LQKENI. The ends were cut back, 8 bases at V and 1 base at J, with 14 bases in the middle. This CDR3 region has 14 residues. This chain connects TRBV18 to TRBJ2-5; no definite D call. The sample consisted of blood. This sequence was found in a man between 65 and 85 years old in good health. Written as DNA, the CDR3 is TGTGCCAGCCGTCGCACGGTCAGCCAAGAGACCCAGTACTTC. Protein sequence: CASRRTVSQETQYF.